The next 26 T cell receptor beta chains were all read from a single sample in a study of blood T cell repertoires in COVID-19. Sequenced by immunoSEQ multiplex PCR; TCRdb stores in-frame clones only, minus some. Of about 400,000 clones detected, about 88% appear once; the ten largest clones hold under 8.5%. Input material: peripheral blood. The receptors were sampled from a woman aged 60-75 years with COVID-19, enrolled during active disease.

This chain joins TRBV7-2 and TRBJ1-2; possibly TRBD1 for D (6 bases). CDR3 length equals 14 residues. With 0 bases removed from V and 4 bases from J, the gap between germline ends came to 9 bases. Germline-derived CDR1 and CDR2 are SGHTA and FQGNSA. The CDR3 reads CASSLAPGAYGYTF. CDR3 nucleotides: TGTGCCAGCAGCTTAGCCCCAGGGGCCTATGGCTACACCTTC.

The chain links TRBV6-1 to TRBJ2-7; D may be TRBD1 (5 bases). This CDR3 comprises 15 residues. V lost 3 bases and J 4 bases, leaving 16 bases between the germline ends. Germline V gives CDR1 MNHNS, CDR2 SASEGT. The CDR3 DNA is TGTGCCAGCAGTGATTACGACAGATCCACGTACGAGCAGTACTTC. It specifies CASSDYDRSTYEQYF.

In its sample, this clone was seen once. The chain recombines TRBV5-1 with TRBJ1-3; no firm D call. Germline CDR1 reads SGHRS; CDR2 reads YFSETQ. CDR3 length: 16 residues. The V and J ends lost 0 bases and 0 bases respectively, with 10 bases between them. The CDR3 loop reads CASSLDSRNSGNTIYF. As DNA, the CDR3 is TGCGCCAGCAGCTTGGACTCCCGAAACTCTGGAAACACCATATATTTT.

Only one count was recorded for this clone. V and J are TRBV5-1 and TRBJ2-5; 7 bases fit TRBD1. V lost 4 bases and J lost 2; bases outside the gene matches: 5. This CDR3 is built from 14 residues. Germline V gene data show CDR1 as SGHRS and CDR2 as YFSETQ. The CDR3 loop is CASSVGQVQETQYF. CDR3 coding DNA: TGCGCCAGCAGCGTAGGACAGGTACAAGAGACCCAGTACTTC.

This chain joins TRBV18 and TRBJ1-1, with 10 bases identical to TRBD1. The V gene's germline CDR1 is KGHSH and CDR2 LQKENI. Germline trimming cut 3 bases from V and 3 bases from J; bases unmatched to any gene: 4. The CDR3 totals 15 residues. The CDR3 loop reads CASSPSTGGYTEAFF. CDR3 in DNA: TGTGCCAGCTCACCGTCGACAGGGGGCTACACTGAAGCTTTCTTT. The full variable domain, its missing parts supplied by reference TRBV18 and TRBJ1-1, is NAGVMQNPRHLVRRRGQEARLRCSPMKGHSHVYWYRQLPEEGLKFMVYLQKENIIDESGMPKERFSAEFPKEGPSILRIQQVVRGDSAAYFCASSPSTGGYTEAFFGQGTRLTVV.

This chain joins TRBV27 and TRBJ1-2; 8 bases fit TRBD1. Germline CDR1 is MNHEY and CDR2 is SMNVEV (reference sequence). The CDR3 has 13 residues. After removal of 5 bases from V and 7 bases from J, the junction contained 6 bases not matched to a gene. Here the CDR3 DNA reads TGTGCCAGCAGTCGGCAGGGGGCGGGTGGCTACACCTTC. This translates into CASSRQGAGGYTF.

This chain uses TRBV7-7 with TRBJ2-1; 7 bases match TRBD1. CDR3 length equals 13 residues. V trimming: 1 base; J trimming: 8 bases; junction bases outside the gene matches: 2. Germline CDR1 and CDR2: SSHAT and FNYEAQ (reference sequence). In nucleotides, the CDR3 is TGTGCCAGCAGCTTAGACAGGGGCTATGAGCAGTTCTTC. Its protein is CASSLDRGYEQFF.

CDR3 bases: TGTGCCAGTAGCCAGGGAGGCCCACAAGAGACCCAGTACTTC. It encodes CASSQGGPQETQYF. The J gene is TRBJ2-5, the V gene TRBV19; perhaps TRBD2 as D (6 bases). Germline V lookup: CDR1 LNHDA, CDR2 SQIVND (reference sequence). V was pared by 6 bases and J by 2 bases, with 13 bases between. This CDR3 has 14 residues.

Points on this clone: Other DNA sequences within the sample encode an identical CDR3. The chain links TRBV5-1 to TRBJ2-3, with a possible D match to TRBD2 (6 bases). Trimming shortened V by 2 bases and J by 1 base, and 8 bases separated the two germline ends. The CDR3 covers 14 residues. Germline CDR1 SGHRS, CDR2 YFSETQ. The CDR3 loop reads CASSLPSGTDTQYF. The CDR3 DNA sequence: TGCGCCAGCAGCTTACCTAGCGGCACAGATACGCAGTATTTT.

The rearrangement joins TRBV9 to TRBJ1-2; 8 bases are shared with TRBD1. V was pared by 4 bases and J by 7 bases, with 3 bases of the junction left unmatched. Germline lookup yields CDR1 SGDLS and CDR2 YYNGEE. The CDR3 contains 12 residues. DNA for the CDR3: TGTGCCAGCAGCTCCGGACAGGGTGGCTACACCTTC. Translating gives CASSSGQGGYTF.

V and J are TRBV3-1 (or the pseudogene TRBV3-2) and TRBJ1-3, with D hard to call. Trimming removed 1 base at V and 2 bases at J, with 12 bases between. This CDR3 has 16 residues. From germline, CDR1 is LGHDT and CDR2 YNNKEL (reference sequence). CDR3 in amino acids: CASSQGSPGTGNTIYF. CDR3 coding DNA: TGTGCCAGCAGCCAAGGTTCCCCGGGTACTGGAAACACCATATATTTT.

Concerning this clone itself: At the DNA level, this CDR3 is encoded by other sequences in the same sample as well. The rearrangement uses TRBV9 and TRBJ1-5, with D maybe TRBD1 (5 bases). The CDR3 loop spans 13 amino acids. V dropped 0 bases and J dropped 7 bases, with 8 bases sitting between them. Per germline, CDR1 SGDLS and CDR2 YYNGEE. The CDR3 loop reads CASSVAGAQPQHF. CDR3 coding DNA: TGTGCCAGCAGCGTAGCTGGGGCCCAGCCCCAGCATTTT.

The chain employs TRBV2 and TRBJ1-1; 12 bases map to TRBD1. Germline CDR1 is SNHLY and CDR2 is FYNNEI. J was trimmed by 5 bases and V by 5 bases; bases with no gene match: 9. The CDR3 extends over 16 amino acids. This chain's CDR3 is CASSPGQGAVWTEAFF. DNA for the CDR3: TGTGCCAGCAGTCCGGGACAGGGGGCGGTATGGACTGAAGCTTTCTTT.

This chain links TRBV7-3 with TRBJ1-2, with D uncertain. Trimming removed 2 bases from V and 0 bases from J, with 10 bases in between. The CDR3 is made up of 15 amino acids. Germline values: CDR1 SGHTA, CDR2 FQGTGA. The CDR3 coding sequence is TGTGCCAGCAGCTTAGCGGAGCTTGCTAACTATGGCTACACCTTC. Encoded protein: CASSLAELANYGYTF.

Comments on this clone: The germline gene is not matched at one end of the junction; a read error may be the cause. V usage is TRBV27 and J usage is TRBJ2-7, with TRBD2 matching over 7 bases. This CDR3 comprises 15 residues. Germline V lookup: CDR1 MNHEY, CDR2 SMNVEV (reference sequence). The chain's CDR3 is CASSLWGGGSSEQYF. The CDR3, as DNA: TGTGCCAGCAGTTTATGGGGGGGAGGTTCCTCCGAGCAGTACTTC.

The rearrangement links TRBV9 to TRBJ1-5; D unresolved. Trimming cost V 8 bases and J 0 bases, with 15 bases left between them. The length of the CDR3 is 15 residues. Germline V gives CDR1 SGDLS, CDR2 YYNGEE. CDR3 sequence: CASSRGVNSNQPQHF. The CDR3 DNA follows: TGTGCCAGTTCCCGCGGGGTTAATAGCAATCAGCCCCAGCATTTT. The full variable domain, completed using reference TRBV9 and TRBJ1-5, is DSGVTQTPKHLITATGQRVTLRCSPRSGDLSVYWYQQSLDQGLQFLIQYYNGEERAKGNILERFSAQQFPDLHSELNLSSLELGDSALYFCASSRGVNSNQPQHFGDGTRLSIL.

The V gene is TRBV9, the J gene TRBJ2-7; TRBD2 agrees at 7 bases. CDR1 is SGDLS and CDR2 is YYNGEE in the germline V gene. J gave up 4 bases and V 0 bases, and 1 base lay outside the gene matches. The CDR3 extends over 13 amino acids. DNA for the CDR3: TGTGCCAGCAGCGTAGACGGGGGGTACGAGCAGTACTTC. Translation gives CASSVDGGYEQYF.

Here the CDR3 reads CASGPRTGGINEQYF. DNA for the CDR3: TGTGCTAGTGGTCCCCGGACAGGGGGAATAAACGAGCAGTACTTC. The rearrangement joins TRBV12-5 to TRBJ2-7, with TRBD1 matching over 10 bases. V trimming: 5 bases; J trimming: 5 bases; junction bases outside the gene matches: 9. Germline CDR1 LGHNT, CDR2 FRNRAP. The CDR3 spans 15 residues. The whole variable domain, remainder taken from reference TRBV12-5 and TRBJ2-7, is DARVTQTPRHKVTEMGQEVTMRCQPILGHNTVFWYRQTMMQGLELLAYFRNRAPLDDSGMPKDRFSAEMPDATLATLKIQPSEPRDSAVYFCASGPRTGGINEQYFGPGTRLTVT.

The chain has TRBV9 and TRBJ1-6; TRBD1 is a possible D gene (5 bases). Germline CDR1 SGDLS, CDR2 YYNGEE. The CDR3 covers 14 residues. Trimming took off 4 bases at V and 11 bases at J, with 16 bases between the two ends. The CDR3 loop is CASSPSAGRPPLHF. CDR3 nucleotides: TGTGCCAGCAGCCCATCGGCAGGGCGGCCACCCCTCCACTTT.

This sequence joins TRBV7-2 and TRBJ2-7, with TRBD1 matching over 7 bases. After removal of 7 bases from V and 6 bases from J, the junction contained 15 bases not matched to a gene. The CDR3 totals 15 residues. Germline V gene sequence: CDR1 SGHTA, CDR2 FQGNSA. CDR3 DNA: TGTGCCAGCAATGCTGCAGGGGGAAGGATTGGCGAGCAGTACTTC. This sequence encodes CASNAAGGRIGEQYF.

The CDR3 DNA reads as TGTGCCAGCAGCCCCTCGGGACAGGGGGCATTTCAGCCCCAGCATTTT. As protein: CASSPSGQGAFQPQHF. This rearrangement joins TRBV3-1 (or the pseudogene TRBV3-2) to TRBJ1-5; TRBD1 aligns across 12 bases. This CDR3 comprises 16 residues. Germline lookup yields CDR1 LGHDT and CDR2 YNNKEL (reference sequence). V lost 4 bases and J lost 6; bases outside the gene matches: 7.

The chain uses TRBV6-2 or TRBV6-3 and TRBJ2-3, with 7 nucleotides matching TRBD2. The CDR3 covers 11 residues. Germline CDR1 and CDR2: MNHEY and SVGEGT. The ends lost 7 bases at V and 14 bases at J; junction bases unmatched: 9. CDR3 protein: CASTPGGPAYF. The CDR3 nucleotides read TGTGCCAGCACCCCGGGGGGTCCGGCGTATTTT.

The chain has TRBV12-3 or TRBV12-4 and TRBJ2-7; 10 nucleotides match TRBD1. Germline trimming cut 6 bases from V and 3 bases from J; bases unmatched to any gene: 2. The CDR3 runs to 13 residues. CDR3 DNA: TGTGCCAGCAGCGGACAGGGGGACTACGAGCAGTACTTC. Translation gives CASSGQGDYEQYF.

The chain combines TRBV11-3 with TRBJ2-1, with no clear D. Trimming removed 0 bases at V and 7 bases at J, with 7 bases between. Per germline, CDR1 SGHNT and CDR2 YENEEA. The CDR3 is 13 residues long. The CDR3 protein is CASSLDQRNEQFF. In nucleotides, the CDR3 is TGTGCCAGCAGCTTAGATCAGAGGAATGAGCAGTTCTTC.

The chain links TRBV10-2 to TRBJ1-1, with D unclear. Germline V gene lookup returns CDR1 WSHSY and CDR2 SAAADI. CDR3 length: 16 amino acids. Trimming removed 5 bases from V and 4 bases from J, with 20 bases in between. This CDR3 reads CASSYQSPRSGTEAFF. CDR3 sequence (DNA): TGCGCCAGCAGTTATCAAAGCCCCCGTTCGGGCACTGAAGCTTTCTTT.

The V and J genes are TRBV12-5 and TRBJ2-7, with D tentatively TRBD1 (5 bases). CDR1 and CDR2 from the germline V gene are LGHNT and FRNRAP. The CDR3 length is 16 residues. V lost 2 bases, J lost 0 bases, and 14 bases lay in between. This CDR3 is CASGLRVKTASYEQYF. DNA for the CDR3: TGTGCTAGTGGTTTGAGGGTGAAGACAGCCTCCTACGAGCAGTACTTC.